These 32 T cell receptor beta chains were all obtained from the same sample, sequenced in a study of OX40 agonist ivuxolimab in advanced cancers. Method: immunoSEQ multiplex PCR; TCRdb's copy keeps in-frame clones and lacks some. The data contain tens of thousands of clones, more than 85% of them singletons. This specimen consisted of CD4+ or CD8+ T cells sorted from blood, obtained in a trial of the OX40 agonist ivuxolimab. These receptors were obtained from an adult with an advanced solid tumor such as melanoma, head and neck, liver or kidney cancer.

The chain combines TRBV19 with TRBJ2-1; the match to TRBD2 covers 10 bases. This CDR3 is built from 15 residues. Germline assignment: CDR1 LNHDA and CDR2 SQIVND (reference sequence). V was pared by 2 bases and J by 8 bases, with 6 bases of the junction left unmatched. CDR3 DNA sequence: TGTGCCAGTAGTATAAGGACTAGCGGTGTCGATGAGCAGTTCTTC. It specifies CASSIRTSGVDEQFF.

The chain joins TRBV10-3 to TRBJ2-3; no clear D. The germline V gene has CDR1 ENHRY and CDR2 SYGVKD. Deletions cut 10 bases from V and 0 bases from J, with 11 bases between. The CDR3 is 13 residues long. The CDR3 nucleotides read TGTGCCACCTCTAACGTAAGCACAGATACGCAGTATTTT. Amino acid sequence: CATSNVSTDTQYF.

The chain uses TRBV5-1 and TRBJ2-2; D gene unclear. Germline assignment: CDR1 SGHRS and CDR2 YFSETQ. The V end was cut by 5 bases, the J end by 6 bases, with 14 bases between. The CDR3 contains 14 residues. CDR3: CASSWGTIAGELFF. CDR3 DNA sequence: TGCGCCAGCAGTTGGGGAACAATAGCCGGGGAGCTGTTTTTT.

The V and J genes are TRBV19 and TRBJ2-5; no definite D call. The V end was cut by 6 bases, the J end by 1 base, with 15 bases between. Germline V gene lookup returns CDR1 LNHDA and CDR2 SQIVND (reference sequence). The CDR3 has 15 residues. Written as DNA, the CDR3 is TGTGCCAGTAGCCCCCCCTCCGGAAGCCAAGAGACCCAGTACTTC. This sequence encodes CASSPPSGSQETQYF.

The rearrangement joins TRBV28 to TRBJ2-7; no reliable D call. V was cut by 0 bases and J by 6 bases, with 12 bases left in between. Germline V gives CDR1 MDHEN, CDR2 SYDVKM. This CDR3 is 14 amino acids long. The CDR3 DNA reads TGTGCCAGCAGTTTATGGTCGGGTATTGGCGAGCAGTACTTC. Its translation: CASSLWSGIGEQYF.

The CDR3 DNA sequence: TGTGCCAGTACATCAGGGACCTACTCTGGGGCCAACGTCCTGACTTTC. The encoded protein is CASTSGTYSGANVLTF. The chain uses TRBV19 and TRBJ2-6, with D perhaps being TRBD1 or TRBD2 (5 bases each). The CDR3 loop spans 16 amino acids. Per germline, CDR1 LNHDA and CDR2 SQIVND (reference sequence). Trimming shortened V by 7 bases and J by 0 bases, and 13 bases separated the two germline ends.

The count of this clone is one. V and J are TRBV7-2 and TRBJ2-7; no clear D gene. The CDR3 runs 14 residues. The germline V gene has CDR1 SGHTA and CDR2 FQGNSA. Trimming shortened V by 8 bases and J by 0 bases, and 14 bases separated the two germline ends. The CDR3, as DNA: TGTGCCAGCGCCCTCCCACCTAGCTCCTACGAGCAGTACTTC. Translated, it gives CASALPPSSYEQYF.

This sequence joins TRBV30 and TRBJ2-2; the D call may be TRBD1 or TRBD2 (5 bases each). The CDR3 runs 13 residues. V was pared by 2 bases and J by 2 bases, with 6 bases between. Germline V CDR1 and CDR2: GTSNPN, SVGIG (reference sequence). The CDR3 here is CAWSRGNTGELFF. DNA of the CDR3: TGTGCCTGGAGTCGGGGCAACACCGGGGAGCTGTTTTTT.

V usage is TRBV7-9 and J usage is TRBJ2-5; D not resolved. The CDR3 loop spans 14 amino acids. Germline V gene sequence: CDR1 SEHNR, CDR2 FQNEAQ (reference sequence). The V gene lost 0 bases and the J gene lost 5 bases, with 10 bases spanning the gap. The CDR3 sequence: CASSLALSSETQYF. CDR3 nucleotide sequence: TGTGCCAGCAGCTTAGCACTGAGTTCGGAGACCCAGTACTTC. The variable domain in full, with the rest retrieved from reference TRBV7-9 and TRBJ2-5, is DTGVSQNPRHKITKRGQNVTFRCDPISEHNRLYWYRQTLGQGPEFLTYFQNEAQLEKSRLLSDRFSAERPKGSFSTLEIQRTEQGDSAMYLCASSLALSSETQYFGPGTRLLVL.

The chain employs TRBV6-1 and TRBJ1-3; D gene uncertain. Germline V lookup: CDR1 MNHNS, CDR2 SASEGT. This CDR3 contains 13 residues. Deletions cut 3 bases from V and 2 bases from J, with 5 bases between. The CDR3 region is CASSEQPGNTIYF. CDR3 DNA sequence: TGTGCCAGCAGTGAGCAGCCTGGAAACACCATATATTTT.

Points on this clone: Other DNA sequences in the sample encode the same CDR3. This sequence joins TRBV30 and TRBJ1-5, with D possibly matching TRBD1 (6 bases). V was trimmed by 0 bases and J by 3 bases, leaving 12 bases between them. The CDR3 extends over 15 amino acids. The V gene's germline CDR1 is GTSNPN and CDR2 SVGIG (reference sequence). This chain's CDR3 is CAWSVGQGINQPQHF. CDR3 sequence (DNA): TGTGCCTGGAGTGTTGGTCAGGGGATCAATCAGCCCCAGCATTTT.

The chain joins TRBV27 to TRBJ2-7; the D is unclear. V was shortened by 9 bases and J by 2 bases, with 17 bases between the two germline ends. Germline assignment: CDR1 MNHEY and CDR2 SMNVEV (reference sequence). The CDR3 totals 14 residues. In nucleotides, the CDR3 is TGTGCCAGTCTATCCATACTACCCCCCTACGAGCAGTACTTC. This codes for CASLSILPPYEQYF.

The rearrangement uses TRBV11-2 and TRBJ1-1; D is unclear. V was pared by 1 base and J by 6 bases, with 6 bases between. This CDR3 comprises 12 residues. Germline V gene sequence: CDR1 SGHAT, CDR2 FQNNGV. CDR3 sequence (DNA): TGTGCCAGCAGCTTAGTCCCGTCTGAAGCTTTCTTT. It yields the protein CASSLVPSEAFF.

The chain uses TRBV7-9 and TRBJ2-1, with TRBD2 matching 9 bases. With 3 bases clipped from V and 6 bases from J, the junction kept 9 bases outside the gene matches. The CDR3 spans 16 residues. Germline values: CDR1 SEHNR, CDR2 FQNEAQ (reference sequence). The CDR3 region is CASSFAGTSLGNEQFF. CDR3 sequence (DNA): TGTGCCAGCAGCTTCGCCGGGACTAGCCTGGGCAATGAGCAGTTCTTC. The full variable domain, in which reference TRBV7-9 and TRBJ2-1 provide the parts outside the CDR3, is DTGVSQNPRHKITKRGQNVTFRCDPISEHNRLYWYRQTLGQGPEFLTYFQNEAQLEKSRLLSDRFSAERPKGSFSTLEIQRTEQGDSAMYLCASSFAGTSLGNEQFFGPGTRLTVL.

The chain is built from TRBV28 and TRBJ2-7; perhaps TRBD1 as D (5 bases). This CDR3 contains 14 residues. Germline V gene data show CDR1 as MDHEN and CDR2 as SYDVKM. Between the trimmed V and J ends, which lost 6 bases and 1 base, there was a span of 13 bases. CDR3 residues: CASSRLDSSYEQYF. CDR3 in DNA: TGTGCCAGCAGCCGTTTAGACAGTTCCTACGAGCAGTACTTC. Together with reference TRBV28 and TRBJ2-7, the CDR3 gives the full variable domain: DVKVTQSSRYLVKRTGEKVFLECVQDMDHENMFWYRQDPGLGLRLIYFSYDVKMKEKGDIPEGYSVSREKKERFSLILESASTNQTSMYLCASSRLDSSYEQYFGPGTRLTVT.

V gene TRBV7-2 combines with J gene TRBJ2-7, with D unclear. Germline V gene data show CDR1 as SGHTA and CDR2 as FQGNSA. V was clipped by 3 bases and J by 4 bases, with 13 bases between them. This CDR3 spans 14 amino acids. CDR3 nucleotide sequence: TGTGCCAGCAGCTTGTTCCTTCGCGTTTACGAGCAGTACTTC. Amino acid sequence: CASSLFLRVYEQYF.

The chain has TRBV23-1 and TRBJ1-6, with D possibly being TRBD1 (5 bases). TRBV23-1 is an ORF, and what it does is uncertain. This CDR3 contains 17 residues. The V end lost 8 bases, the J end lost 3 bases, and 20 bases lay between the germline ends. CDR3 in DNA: TGCGCCAGCCTACTTTGGTTGGGGCAAATCTATAATTCACCCCTCCACTTT. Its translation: CASLLWLGQIYNSPLHF.

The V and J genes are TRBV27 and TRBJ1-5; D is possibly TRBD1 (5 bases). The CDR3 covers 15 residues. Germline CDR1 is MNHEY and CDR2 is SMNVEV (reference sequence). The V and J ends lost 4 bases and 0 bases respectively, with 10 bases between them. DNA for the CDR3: TGTGCCAGCAGTTCAGGGAGACTTAGCAATCAGCCCCAGCATTTT. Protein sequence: CASSSGRLSNQPQHF.

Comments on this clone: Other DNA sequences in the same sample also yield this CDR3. CDR3 in amino acids: CASSANTDTQYF. In DNA form, the CDR3 reads TGTGCCAGTAGTGCTAACACAGATACGCAGTATTTT. V is TRBV19 and J is TRBJ2-3; no clear D gene. Per germline, CDR1 LNHDA and CDR2 SQIVND (reference sequence). V was cut by 5 bases and J by 2 bases, with 5 bases left in between. CDR3 length equals 12 residues.

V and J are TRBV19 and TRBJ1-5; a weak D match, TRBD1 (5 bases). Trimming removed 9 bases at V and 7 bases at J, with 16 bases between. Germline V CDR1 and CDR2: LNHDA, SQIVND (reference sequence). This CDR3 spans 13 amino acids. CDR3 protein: CASRDSFKQPQHF. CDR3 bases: TGTGCCAGCCGGGACTCCTTTAAGCAGCCCCAGCATTTT.

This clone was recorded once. The CDR3 sequence: CASSYSSGGSYNEQFF. The CDR3 DNA sequence: TGTGCCAGCAGTTACTCGTCAGGGGGCTCCTACAATGAGCAGTTCTTC. J is TRBJ2-1 and V is TRBV6-5, with 7 bases that match TRBD1. With 0 bases clipped from V and 0 bases from J, the junction kept 2 bases outside the gene matches. The germline V gene has CDR1 MNHEY and CDR2 SVGAGI. There are 16 residues in the CDR3.

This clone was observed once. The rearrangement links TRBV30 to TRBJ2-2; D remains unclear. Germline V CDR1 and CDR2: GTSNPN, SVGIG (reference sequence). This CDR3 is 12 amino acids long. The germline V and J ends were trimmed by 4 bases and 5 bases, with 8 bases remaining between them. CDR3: CAWTKGTGELFF. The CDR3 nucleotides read TGTGCCTGGACAAAAGGGACCGGGGAGCTGTTTTTT. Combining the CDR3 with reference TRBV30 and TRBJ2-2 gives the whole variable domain SQTIHQWPATLVQPVGSPLSLECTVEGTSNPNLYWYRQAAGRGLQLLFYSVGIGQISSEVPQNLSASRPQDRQFILSSKKLLLSDSGFYLCAWTKGTGELFFGEGSRLTVL.

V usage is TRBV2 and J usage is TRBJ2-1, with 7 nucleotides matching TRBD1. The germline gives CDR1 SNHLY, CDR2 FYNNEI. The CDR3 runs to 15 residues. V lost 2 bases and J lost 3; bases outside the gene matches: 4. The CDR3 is CASSERGTDYNEQFF. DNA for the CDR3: TGTGCCAGCAGTGAAAGGGGGACAGACTACAATGAGCAGTTCTTC.

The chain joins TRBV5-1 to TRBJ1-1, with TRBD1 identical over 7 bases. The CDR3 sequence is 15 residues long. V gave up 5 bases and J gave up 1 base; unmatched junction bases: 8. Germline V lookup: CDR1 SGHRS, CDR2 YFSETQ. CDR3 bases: TGCGCCAGCAGACTCAACACAGGGGCGAACACTGAAGCTTTCTTT. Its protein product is CASRLNTGANTEAFF.

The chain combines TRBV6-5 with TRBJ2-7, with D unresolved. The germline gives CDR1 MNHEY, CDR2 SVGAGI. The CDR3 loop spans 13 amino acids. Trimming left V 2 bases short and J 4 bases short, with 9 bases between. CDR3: CASSYLSRYEQYF. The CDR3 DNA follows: TGTGCCAGCAGTTACCTTAGCCGGTACGAGCAGTACTTC.

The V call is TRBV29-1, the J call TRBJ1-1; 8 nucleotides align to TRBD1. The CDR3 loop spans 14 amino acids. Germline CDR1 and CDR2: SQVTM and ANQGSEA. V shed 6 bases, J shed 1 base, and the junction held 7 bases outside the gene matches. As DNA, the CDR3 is TGCAGCGTGGATAGGACAGGGTCGAACACTGAAGCTTTCTTT. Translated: CSVDRTGSNTEAFF.

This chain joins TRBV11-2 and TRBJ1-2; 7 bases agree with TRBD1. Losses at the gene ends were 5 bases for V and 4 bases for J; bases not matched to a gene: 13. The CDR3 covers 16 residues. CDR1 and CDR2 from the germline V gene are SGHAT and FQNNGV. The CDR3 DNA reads TGTGCCAGCAGCCCGTGGGCTCAAGGGACAGCCTATGGCTACACCTTC. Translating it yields CASSPWAQGTAYGYTF.

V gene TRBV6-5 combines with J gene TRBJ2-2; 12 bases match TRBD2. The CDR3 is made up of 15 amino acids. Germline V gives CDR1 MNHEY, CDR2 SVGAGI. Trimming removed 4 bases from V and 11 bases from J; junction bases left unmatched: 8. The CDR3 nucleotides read TGTGCCAGCAGTTCATTGACTAGCGGGAGTTTAGAGCTGTTTTTT. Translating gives CASSSLTSGSLELFF.

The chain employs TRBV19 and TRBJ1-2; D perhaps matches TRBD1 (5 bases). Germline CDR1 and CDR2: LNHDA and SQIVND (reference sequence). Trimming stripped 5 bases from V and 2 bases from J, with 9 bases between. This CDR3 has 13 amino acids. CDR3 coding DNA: TGTGCCAGTAGTGAACAGGCGAACTATGGCTACACCTTC. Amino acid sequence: CASSEQANYGYTF.

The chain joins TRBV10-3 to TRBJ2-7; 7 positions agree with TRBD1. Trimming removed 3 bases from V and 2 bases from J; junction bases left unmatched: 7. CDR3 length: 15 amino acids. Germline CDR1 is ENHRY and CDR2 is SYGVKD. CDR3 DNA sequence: TGTGCCATCAGTGATGAGGGACAGCCTCCCTACGAGCAGTACTTC. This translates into CAISDEGQPPYEQYF.

The CDR3: CASREGLVTEAFF. The DNA of the CDR3 is TGTGCCAGCAGGGAGGGGTTAGTAACTGAAGCTTTCTTT. The chain links TRBV11-3 to TRBJ1-1, with D possibly matching TRBD1 (5 bases). Germline CDR1 is SGHNT and CDR2 is YENEEA. The length of the CDR3 is 13 residues. V lost 6 bases to trimming and J lost 5 bases, with 13 bases between them.

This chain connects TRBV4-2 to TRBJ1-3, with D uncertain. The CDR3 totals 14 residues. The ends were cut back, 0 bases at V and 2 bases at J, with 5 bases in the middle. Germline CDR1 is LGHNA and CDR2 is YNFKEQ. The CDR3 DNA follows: TGTGCCAGCAGCCAAGAAAGAACTGGAAACACCATATATTTT. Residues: CASSQERTGNTIYF.